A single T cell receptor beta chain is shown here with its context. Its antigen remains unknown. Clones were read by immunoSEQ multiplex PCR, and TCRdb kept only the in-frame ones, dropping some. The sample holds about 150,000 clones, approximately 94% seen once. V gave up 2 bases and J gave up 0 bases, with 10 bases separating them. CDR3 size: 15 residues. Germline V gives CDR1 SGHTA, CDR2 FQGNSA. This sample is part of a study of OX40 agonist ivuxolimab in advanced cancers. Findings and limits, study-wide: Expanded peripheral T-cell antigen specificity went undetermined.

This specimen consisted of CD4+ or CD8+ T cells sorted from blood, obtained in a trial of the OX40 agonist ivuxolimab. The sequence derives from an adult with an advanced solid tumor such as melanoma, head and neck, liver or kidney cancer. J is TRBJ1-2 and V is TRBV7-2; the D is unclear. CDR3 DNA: TGTGCCAGCAGCTTATCCCCCGAAACTAACTATGGCTACACCTTC. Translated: CASSLSPETNYGYTF.